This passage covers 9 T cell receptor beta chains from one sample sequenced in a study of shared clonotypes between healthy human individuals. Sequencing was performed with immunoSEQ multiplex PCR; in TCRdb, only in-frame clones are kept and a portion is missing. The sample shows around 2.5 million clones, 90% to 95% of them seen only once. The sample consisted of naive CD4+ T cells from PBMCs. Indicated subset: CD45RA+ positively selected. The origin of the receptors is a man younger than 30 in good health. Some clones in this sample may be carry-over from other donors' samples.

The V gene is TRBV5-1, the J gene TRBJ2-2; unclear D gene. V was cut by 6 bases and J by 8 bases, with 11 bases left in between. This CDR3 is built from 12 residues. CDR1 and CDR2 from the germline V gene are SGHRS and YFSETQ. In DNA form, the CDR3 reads TGCGCCAGCACAGAGGTGGTAGGGGAGCTGTTTTTT. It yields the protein CASTEVVGELFF.

The CDR3 nucleotides read TGTGCCAGCAGCTCCGAGGGGGGGAAAGAGACCCAGTACTTC. The encoded protein is CASSSEGGKETQYF. The chain combines TRBV7-2 with TRBJ2-5, with a weak D call TRBD2 (7 bases). V was clipped by 4 bases and J by 3 bases, with 12 bases between them. The CDR3 is 14 amino acids. Germline CDR1 reads SGHTA; CDR2 reads FQGNSA.

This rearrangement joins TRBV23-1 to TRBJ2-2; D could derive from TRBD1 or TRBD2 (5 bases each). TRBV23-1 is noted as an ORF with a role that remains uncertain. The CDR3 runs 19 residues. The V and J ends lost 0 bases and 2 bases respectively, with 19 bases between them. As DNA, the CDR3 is TGCGCCAGCAGTCAATCAGGGAGACAGCATACCGAAAACACCGGGGAGCTGTTTTTT. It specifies CASSQSGRQHTENTGELFF.

CDR3 nucleotides: TGTGCCACCAGGCAGCAAGAGACCCAGTACTTC. Its protein is CATRQQETQYF. This chain connects TRBV2 to TRBJ2-5; D is undetermined. The germline V gene encodes CDR1 SNHLY and CDR2 FYNNEI. V lost 10 bases to trimming and J lost 2 bases, with 8 bases between them. CDR3 length: 11 residues.

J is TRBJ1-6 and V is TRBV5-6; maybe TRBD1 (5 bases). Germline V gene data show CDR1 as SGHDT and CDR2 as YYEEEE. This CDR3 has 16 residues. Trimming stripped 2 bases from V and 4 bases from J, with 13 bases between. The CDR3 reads CASSFAGTLYNSPLHF. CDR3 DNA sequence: TGTGCCAGCAGCTTTGCAGGGACCCTGTATAATTCACCCCTCCACTTT.

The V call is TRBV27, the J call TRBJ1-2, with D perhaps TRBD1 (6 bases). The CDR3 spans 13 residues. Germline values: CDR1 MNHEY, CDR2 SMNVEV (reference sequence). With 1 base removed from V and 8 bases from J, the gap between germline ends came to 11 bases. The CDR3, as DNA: TGTGCCAGCAGTTTATTGGGACACCAGGGCTACACCTTC. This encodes CASSLLGHQGYTF.

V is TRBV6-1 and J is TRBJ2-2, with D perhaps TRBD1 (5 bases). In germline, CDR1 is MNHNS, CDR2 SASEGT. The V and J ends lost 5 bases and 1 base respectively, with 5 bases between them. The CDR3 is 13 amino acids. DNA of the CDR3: TGTGCCAGCAGTACAGGGAACACCGGGGAGCTGTTTTTT. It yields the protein CASSTGNTGELFF.

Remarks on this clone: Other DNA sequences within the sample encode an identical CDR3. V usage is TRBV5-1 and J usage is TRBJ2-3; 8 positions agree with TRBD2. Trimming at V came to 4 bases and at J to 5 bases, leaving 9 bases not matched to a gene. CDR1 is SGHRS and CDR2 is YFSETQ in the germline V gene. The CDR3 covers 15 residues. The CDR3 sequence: CASSLVLAGGDTQYF. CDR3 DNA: TGCGCCAGCAGCCTTGTCTTGGCGGGAGGAGATACGCAGTATTTT.

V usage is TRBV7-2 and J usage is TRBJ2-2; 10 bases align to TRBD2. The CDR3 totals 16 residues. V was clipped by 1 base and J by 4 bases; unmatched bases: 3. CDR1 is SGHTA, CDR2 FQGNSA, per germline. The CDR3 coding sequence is TGTGCCAGCAGCTTAGGTAGCGGGAGGTCCACCGGGGAGCTGTTTTTT. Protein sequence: CASSLGSGRSTGELFF.